Reported below is one T cell receptor beta chain. The data are from a study of T cell responses to AZD1222 COVID-19 vaccine. Germline V gene data show CDR1 as SGHVS and CDR2 as FNYEAQ. Trimming removed 5 bases at V and 6 bases at J, with 17 bases between. CDR3 length equals 16 residues. The assay was immunoSEQ multiplex PCR, and TCRdb's table has in-frame clones only and misses some. The table shows about 140,000 clones, with 85% to 90% occurring only once. The source of this sequence is an adult in good health. The rearrangement links TRBV7-6 to TRBJ2-6; D perhaps matches TRBD1 (7 bases). The sample was peripheral blood, taken on day 0 of AZD1222 vaccination. CDR3 coding DNA: TGTGCCAGCAGCGCCAGACAGGGACTGGCGGCCAACGTCCTGACTTTC. Its translation is CASSARQGLAANVLTF.